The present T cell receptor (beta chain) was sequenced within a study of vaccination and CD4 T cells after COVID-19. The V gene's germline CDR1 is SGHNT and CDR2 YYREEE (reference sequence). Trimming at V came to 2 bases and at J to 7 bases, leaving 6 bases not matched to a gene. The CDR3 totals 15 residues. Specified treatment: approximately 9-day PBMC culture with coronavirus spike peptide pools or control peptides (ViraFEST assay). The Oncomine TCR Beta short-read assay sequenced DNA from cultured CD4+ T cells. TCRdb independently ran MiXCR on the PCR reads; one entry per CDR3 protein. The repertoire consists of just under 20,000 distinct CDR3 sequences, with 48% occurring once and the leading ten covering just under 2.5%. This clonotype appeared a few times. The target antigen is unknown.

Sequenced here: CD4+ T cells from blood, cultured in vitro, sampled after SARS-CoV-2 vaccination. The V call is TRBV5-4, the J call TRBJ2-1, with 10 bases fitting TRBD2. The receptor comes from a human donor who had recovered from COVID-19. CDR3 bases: TGTGCCAGCAGCTTCCGGGCTAGCGGGGGAAATGAGCAGTTCTTC. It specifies CASSFRASGGNEQFF.